This T cell receptor (beta chain) stems from a study of blood T cell repertoires in COVID-19. This table comes from immunoSEQ multiplex PCR, and its TCRdb copy is limited to in-frame clones, with some not included. The sample lists some 180,000 clones, more than 75% occurring once. From germline, CDR1 is SGHNT and CDR2 YYREEE (reference sequence). This CDR3 is 16 amino acids long. The V gene end was trimmed by 0 bases and the J gene end by 2 bases; junction bases not matched to a gene: 7. The rearrangement links TRBV5-4 to TRBJ2-7, with 8 positions matching TRBD1. The clonotype was recovered from a man aged 45-60 years who had recovered from COVID-19. The material sequenced was peripheral blood. The CDR3 DNA reads as TGTGCCAGCAGCTTGGGTGCAGGGGGCACCACCTACGAGCAGTACTTC. As protein: CASSLGAGGTTYEQYF.